The next 9 T cell receptor beta chains were all read from a single sample in a study of blood T cell repertoires in COVID-19. Method: immunoSEQ multiplex PCR; TCRdb's copy keeps in-frame clones and lacks some. The repertoire has 160,000 or so clones, 82% of them found once; the top ten carry 15% to 20%. Source material: PBMCs or T cells enriched from blood (not recorded which). These receptors were taken from a man in his 60s who had recovered from COVID-19.

This clone was detected once. CDR3 region: CASSTAGGSYEQYF. CDR3 bases: TGTGCCAGTAGTACCGCCGGAGGGTCCTACGAGCAGTACTTC. The chain employs TRBV19 and TRBJ2-7, with D possibly being TRBD2 (6 bases). There are 14 residues in the CDR3. Germline CDR1 is LNHDA and CDR2 is SQIVND (reference sequence). The V end was cut by 4 bases, the J end by 1 base, with 11 bases between.

This clone was seen only a few times. This rearrangement joins TRBV5-4 to TRBJ2-5; D perhaps matches TRBD1 (6 bases). The CDR3 runs to 14 residues. The V gene lost 5 bases and the J gene lost 3 bases, with 14 bases spanning the gap. Per germline, CDR1 SGHNT and CDR2 YYREEE (reference sequence). As DNA, the CDR3 is TGTGCCAGCAGAGCGGACAGCTACAAAGAGACCCAGTACTTC. This encodes CASRADSYKETQYF.

The rearrangement links TRBV6-1 to TRBJ2-1; no clear D gene. Trimming shortened V by 1 base and J by 4 bases, and 14 bases separated the two germline ends. This CDR3 has 16 residues. Per germline, CDR1 MNHNS and CDR2 SASEGT. In DNA, the CDR3 is TGTGCCAGCAGTGAAGACAACGGGTTGAGGTACAATGAGCAGTTCTTC. Its translation: CASSEDNGLRYNEQFF.

The chain uses TRBV5-1 and TRBJ2-3, with D tentatively TRBD2 (5 bases). This CDR3 contains 15 residues. CDR1 SGHRS and CDR2 YFSETQ come from the germline V gene. Trimming pared 1 base from V and 1 base from J, leaving 10 bases between. Here the CDR3 reads CASSLRGVRTDTQYF. The DNA for the CDR3 is TGCGCCAGCAGCTTGCGGGGAGTACGCACAGATACGCAGTATTTT.

The rearrangement links TRBV28 to TRBJ1-1, with 7 bases lining up with TRBD1. This CDR3 has 14 residues. Germline V CDR1 and CDR2: MDHEN, SYDVKM. V shed 7 bases, J shed 1 base, and the junction held 6 bases outside the gene matches. CDR3 coding DNA: TGTGCCAGCATTACAGGGGCGGGGAACACTGAAGCTTTCTTT. This gives the protein CASITGAGNTEAFF.

The rearrangement uses TRBV11-3 and TRBJ2-1, with 14 bases lining up with TRBD2. The germline V gene encodes CDR1 SGHNT and CDR2 YENEEA. Trimming took 5 bases from V and 9 from J; bases not matched to a gene: 9. The CDR3 contains 16 residues. CDR3 coding DNA: TGTGCCAGCAGCCCAGGGGGACTAGCGGGAGAAAGTGAGCAGTTCTTC. This encodes CASSPGGLAGESEQFF.

The chain has TRBV6-5 and TRBJ1-2; TRBD1 is a possible D gene (5 bases). The ends were cut back, 6 bases at V and 1 base at J, with 12 bases in the middle. Germline V gene sequence: CDR1 MNHEY, CDR2 SVGAGI. CDR3 size: 14 residues. CDR3 region: CASRPGWDNYGYTF. The CDR3 DNA follows: TGTGCCAGCAGACCAGGGTGGGATAACTATGGCTACACCTTC.

V usage is TRBV9 and J usage is TRBJ2-3, with 7 nucleotides matching TRBD2. CDR1 and CDR2 from the germline V gene are SGDLS and YYNGEE. The junction had 6 bases not matched to a gene; V was cut back by 4 bases and J by 1 base. The CDR3 extends over 15 amino acids. The CDR3, as DNA: TGTGCCAGCAGCTCCCGGCTAGCGGGCACAGATACGCAGTATTTT. Translating it yields CASSSRLAGTDTQYF.

This clone showed up just a few times. Written as DNA, the CDR3 is TGTGCCAGCAGCCAGGGGAGCGGGGGGGGCAATCAGCCCCAGCATTTT. As protein: CASSQGSGGGNQPQHF. V is TRBV3-1 (or the pseudogene TRBV3-2) and J is TRBJ1-5, with TRBD1 as a possible D gene (5 bases). V dropped 3 bases and J dropped 2 bases, with 14 bases sitting between them. Per the germline V gene, CDR1 is LGHDT and CDR2 is YNNKEL (reference sequence). The CDR3 is 16 residues long.